These T cell receptor beta chains were read from a single sample in a study of T cells in narcolepsy. Repertoires were generated with immunoSEQ multiplex PCR, while TCRdb's copy carries only in-frame clones and drops some. The table includes some 30,000 clones, around 86% detected once. Material: memory (CD45RA-) CD4+ T cells from blood. The receptors come from a human donor in good health. Both conserved end residues are part of each CDR3. D genes are given only for firm matches. Clone size is not always given. Where it is, it says once, few, many or a class for expanded clones.

TRBJ1-2,.,TRBV30,.,TGTGCCTGGAGTGATGGGGGATACTATGGCTACACCTTC,CAWSDGGYYGYTF
TRBJ1-2,.,TRBV27,.,TGTGCCACCCCCCCTTGGTGGGATGGCTACACCTTC,CATPPWWDGYTF
TRBJ2-3,.,TRBV14,.,TGTGCCAGCAGCCCCCTCCGAGGTTACGCAGATACGCAGTATTTT,CASSPLRGYADTQYF
TRBJ1-2,TRBD1,TRBV6-1,.,TGTGCCAGCAGTGAACCGACAGGGGCCTCCTATGGCTACACCTTC,CASSEPTGASYGYTF
TRBJ1-1,TRBD1,TRBV2,.,TGTGCCAGCAGCGGACAGGGGGCCGAAGCTTTCTTT,CASSGQGAEAFF
TRBJ1-4,.,TRBV18,.,TGTGCCAGCTCACCGCTCAGTAATGAAAAACTGTTTTTT,CASSPLSNEKLFF
TRBJ1-2,.,TRBV13,once,TGTGCCAGCAGCTTAGGGGTCCTTACTAACTATGGCTACACCTTC,CASSLGVLTNYGYTF
TRBJ1-5,.,TRBV4-1,.,TGCGCCAGCAGCCATTCCGGGAAGAACAATCAGCCCCAGCATTTT,CASSHSGKNNQPQHF
TRBJ1-1,TRBD1,TRBV6-5,.,TGTGCCAGCAGTTTAAAGGCAGGGGGCACTGAAGCTTTCTTT,CASSLKAGGTEAFF
TRBJ1-2,.,TRBV28,.,TGTGCCAGCAGTTCAAGGTTAGGCTACACCTTC,CASSSRLGYTF
TRBJ1-4,TRBD1,TRBV28,.,TGTGCCAGCAGTCCCCGCGGACAGGGGAGGGGTGAAAAACTGTTTTTT,CASSPRGQGRGEKLFF
TRBJ1-6,TRBD1,TRBV6-4,few,TGTGCCAGCAGTTTCACGGGACAGGGAAATTCACCCCTCCACTTT,CASSFTGQGNSPLHF
TRBJ1-5,.,TRBV2,.,TGTGCCAGCAGTGACGTCCAGGGCGGCAATCAGCCCCAGCATTTT,CASSDVQGGNQPQHF
TRBJ2-3,.,TRBV18,.,TGTGCCAGCTCACCAGTAGCGGCTAGCACAGATACGCAGTATTTT,CASSPVAASTDTQYF
TRBJ2-2,TRBD2,TRBV11-2,.,TGTGCCAGCAGCCTACTGGGACTAGCGGGGGGTGCCGCCGGGGAGCTGTTTTTT,CASSLLGLAGGAAGELFF
TRBJ1-1,TRBD1,TRBV5-1,.,TGCGCCAGCAGCTACCTAGGACAGGGGGCTTTCCCTGAAGCCTTCTTT,CASSYLGQGAFPEAFF
TRBJ1-2,.,TRBV18,once,TGTGCCAGCTCACCATCAAGTAATAGGGACTATGGCTACACCTTC,CASSPSSNRDYGYTF
TRBJ2-2,.,TRBV27,.,TGTGCCAGCAGTCTAATAATATCGGGCGGGGAGCTGTTTTTT,CASSLIISGGELFF
TRBJ1-2,.,TRBV28,.,TGTGCCAGTGGACTGTCCCGAATGGGCTACACCTTC,CASGLSRMGYTF
TRBJ1-5,.,TRBV6-5,.,TGTGCCAGCAAAAGGAACGACCAGATCGTTGGGCCCCAGCATTTT,CASKRNDQIVGPQHF
TRBJ2-3,TRBD2,TRBV28,.,TGTGCCAGCAGTTTGGCGGGGGGCACAGATACGCAGTATTTT,CASSLAGGTDTQYF
TRBJ2-7,TRBD1,TRBV5-8,few,TGTGCCAGCAGCTTGGAGGGACAGGGCTCCGAGCAGTACTTC,CASSLEGQGSEQYF
TRBJ1-1,.,TRBV5-6,.,TGTGCCAGCAGCTTGTACGGGGGCGGAAACACTGAAGCTTTCTTT,CASSLYGGGNTEAFF
TRBJ1-1,.,TRBV28,.,TGTGCCAGCAGTCCTCAGACTGAAGCTTTCTTT,CASSPQTEAFF